Included here is one T cell receptor (beta chain) sequence, with context. The antigen remains unidentified. The Oncomine TCR Beta short-read assay was what sequenced the DNA obtained from cultured CD4+ T cells. TCRdb passed the PCR reads through MiXCR, listing each CDR3 protein once. The sample includes around 15,000 distinct CDR3 sequences, 45% to 65% of them seen just once. The data belong to a study of vaccination and CD4 T cells after COVID-19. Points from the study as a whole: Early post-infection timepoints were not included, and relatively few convalescent patients were studied.

Time point described: late sampling 161 to 241 days after vaccination in three convalescent patients. Stated treatment: roughly 10-day PBMC culture with coronavirus spike peptide pools or control peptides (ViraFEST assay). Antigen-specific T cells were expanded with peptide pools by ViraFEST, and TCRs were then sequenced. Germline V lookup: CDR1 MNHEY, CDR2 SVGAGI. After removal of 2 bases from V and 3 bases from J, the junction contained 7 bases not matched to a gene. CDR3 size: 16 residues. This specimen consisted of CD4+ T cells from blood, cultured in vitro, obtained about 7 months after SARS-CoV-2 vaccination. The chain is built from TRBV6-5 and TRBJ2-5, with 9 bases aligning to TRBD2. The receptor's source is a human donor who had recovered from COVID-19. Here the CDR3 reads CASSYGGTSRKETQYF. In nucleotides, the CDR3 is TGTGCCAGCAGTTACGGGGGGACTAGCCGCAAAGAGACCCAGTACTTC.